One sample yielded the 7 T cell receptor beta chains listed below, sequenced in a study of shared clonotypes between healthy human individuals. Method: immunoSEQ multiplex PCR; TCRdb's copy keeps in-frame clones and lacks some. The table shows approximately 2.5 million clones, with roughly 93% occurring only once. Sequencing input: naive CD4+ T cells from PBMCs. Subset: CD45RA+ positively selected. These receptors were collected from a man younger than 35 in good health. Some clones in this sample may be carry-over from other donors' samples.

Of note for this clone: The same CDR3 also results from other DNA sequences found in this sample. The gene calls are TRBV5-1 and TRBJ2-1, with 9 positions matching TRBD2. Trimming took 4 bases from V and 2 from J; bases not matched to a gene: 7. The CDR3 has 16 amino acids. The germline V gene has CDR1 SGHRS and CDR2 YFSETQ. The CDR3 bases are TGCGCCAGCAGCCCGGGACTAGCTGGGCCCTACAATGAGCAGTTCTTC. Its translation: CASSPGLAGPYNEQFF.

V and J are TRBV30 and TRBJ1-2, with 7 bases matching TRBD1. J lost 4 bases, V lost 0 bases, and 2 bases had no gene match. CDR3 length equals 13 residues. Per germline, CDR1 GTSNPN and CDR2 SVGIG (reference sequence). CDR3 in DNA: TGTGCCTGGAGTGTACGACAGGGCTATGGCTACACCTTC. This codes for CAWSVRQGYGYTF.

The gene calls are TRBV28 and TRBJ2-5; 10 bases are shared with TRBD2. With the DNA end fitting TRBJ2-7 better, the J assignment may be wrong. CDR1 is MDHEN and CDR2 is SYDVKM in the germline V gene. The CDR3 sequence is 14 residues long. CDR3 loop: CASSFQGLAAEQYF. In DNA, the CDR3 is TGTGCCAGCAGTTTCCAAGGACTAGCGGCCGAGCAGTACTTC.

This sequence joins TRBV28 and TRBJ1-5; TRBD1 matches 11 bases. The CDR3 runs 20 residues. Germline CDR1 and CDR2: MDHEN and SYDVKM. The J segment lost 0 bases and the V segment lost 1 base, leaving 11 bases of the junction unmatched. The CDR3 DNA is TGTGCCAGCAGTTTATTATCCGGAGGACAGGGGGCGAGTAGCAATCAGCCCCAGCATTTT. As protein: CASSLLSGGQGASSNQPQHF.

The table lists this clone with a count of one. The chain recombines TRBV7-2 with TRBJ2-7; D perhaps matches TRBD2 (6 bases). Trimming stripped 4 bases from V and 6 bases from J, with 16 bases between. The V gene's germline CDR1 is SGHTA and CDR2 FQGNSA. The CDR3 contains 14 residues. CDR3 amino acids: CASSYGGPSGEQYF. In nucleotides, the CDR3 is TGTGCCAGCAGCTACGGGGGACCATCAGGCGAGCAGTACTTC.

This sequence joins TRBV7-3 and TRBJ2-1, with 7 bases identical to TRBD1. Germline V gives CDR1 SGHTA, CDR2 FQGTGA. This CDR3 contains 15 residues. Trimming at V came to 5 bases and at J to 2 bases, leaving 6 bases not matched to a gene. The CDR3 loop reads CASSRDSGTYNEQFF. CDR3 DNA sequence: TGTGCCAGCAGCCGGGACAGTGGAACCTACAATGAGCAGTTCTTC.

DNA for the CDR3: TGTGCCAGCGGAGCGGCTAGCGGGAGTTACGAGCAGTACTTC. Its translation is CASGAASGSYEQYF. The chain employs TRBV7-8 and TRBJ2-7, with 10 bases that match TRBD2. Germline CDR1 reads SGHVS; CDR2 reads FQNEAQ. The junction had 8 bases not matched to a gene; V was cut back by 8 bases and J by 4 bases. The CDR3 runs to 14 residues. Using reference TRBV7-8 and TRBJ2-7 for the parts outside the CDR3, the full variable domain is GAGVSQSPRYKVAKRGQDVALRCDPISGHVSLFWYQQALGQGPEFLTYFQNEAQLDKSGLPSDRFFAERPEGSVSTLKIQRTQQEDSAVYLCASGAASGSYEQYFGPGTRLTVT.